A single sample gave rise to the 20 T cell receptor beta chains below, sequenced in a study of CD8 T cells in ankylosing spondylitis. TCRdb re-derived calls from the 5' RACE reads in MiXCR, one entry per CDR3 protein. The data show fewer than 200,000 distinct CDR3 sequences, approximately 16% seen once. Sequencing used blood, either unsorted or a sorted T cell fraction (not recorded which). The origin of the receptors is a male donor with ankylosing spondylitis or in good health (not recorded which).

The chain couples TRBV24-1 to TRBJ2-7, with D tentatively TRBD1 or TRBD2 (6 bases each). Germline assignment: CDR1 KGHDR and CDR2 SFDVKD. The CDR3 consists of 17 residues. V dropped 4 bases and J dropped 1 base, with 19 bases sitting between them. CDR3 in DNA: TGTGCCACCAGTGAAGGGGGGAATGGCGTTCGGTCCTACGAGCAGTACTTC. Its protein product is CATSEGGNGVRSYEQYF.

At least ten counts were recorded for this clonotype. The chain has TRBV12-3 or TRBV12-4 and TRBJ1-5, with 9 bases matching TRBD1. The CDR3 has 16 residues. V lost 3 bases, J lost 2 bases, and 5 bases stayed unmatched. This chain's CDR3 is CASSFRQGVGNQPQHF. The CDR3 bases are TGTGCCAGCAGTTTTAGACAGGGGGTTGGCAATCAGCCCCAGCATTTT.

This clonotype was counted at least ten times. This chain links TRBV20-1 with TRBJ2-7; 12 bases are shared with TRBD2. Germline CDR1 is DFQATT and CDR2 is SNEGSKA (reference sequence). The junction had 8 bases not matched to a gene; V was cut back by 5 bases and J by 6 bases. The CDR3 length is 14 residues. The DNA for the CDR3 is TGCAGTGCTTCGATAGGACTAGCGGGGAGCGAGCAGTACTTC. Its protein product is CSASIGLAGSEQYF.

Concerning this clonotype itself: The junction departs from the called germline gene at one end, perhaps through a read error. V and J are TRBV10-3 and TRBJ2-5, with D maybe TRBD2 (6 bases). The germline CDR1 and CDR2 sequences are ENHRY and SYGVKD. The CDR3 is made up of 13 amino acids. CDR3 nucleotide sequence: TGTGTCATCAGTATGACTAGAGAAGAGACCCAGTACTTC. Translated, it gives CVISMTREETQYF.

This clonotype was detected many times. The chain has TRBV20-1 and TRBJ2-7; weak D call: TRBD2 (5 bases). V gave up 7 bases and J gave up 3 bases, with 19 bases separating them. The CDR3 covers 14 residues. Germline V gives CDR1 DFQATT, CDR2 SNEGSKA (reference sequence). The CDR3 nucleotides are TGCAGTGGCGGGCCCCGAAGGTCTCTCTACGAGCAGTACTTC. Translated: CSGGPRRSLYEQYF.

This clonotype was seen ten or more times. CDR3 sequence: CASYPSGKNTGELFF. The CDR3 nucleotides read TGCGCCAGCTACCCCTCCGGAAAGAACACCGGGGAGCTGTTTTTT. J is TRBJ2-2 and V is TRBV5-1; unclear D gene. V lost 7 bases to trimming and J lost 1 base, with 14 bases between them. The CDR3 has 15 residues. Germline V gene data show CDR1 as SGHRS and CDR2 as YFSETQ.

The chain has TRBV20-1 and TRBJ1-1; D is unclear. Germline assignment: CDR1 DFQATT and CDR2 SNEGSKA (reference sequence). The length of the CDR3 is 12 residues. Here the CDR3 DNA reads TGCAGGGTTTGGCGGGAATCCCTGGGAGCTTTCTTT. Translating it yields CRVWRESLGAFF.

A few counts support this clonotype. The chain joins TRBV30 to TRBJ2-4; D ambiguous. This CDR3 has 16 residues. Trimming shortened V by 0 bases and J by 0 bases, and 12 bases separated the two germline ends. Per germline, CDR1 GTSNPN and CDR2 SVGIG (reference sequence). Written as DNA, the CDR3 is TGTGCCTGGAGTGTACTCGGCGCCTTAGCCAAAAACATTCAGTACTTC. Amino acid sequence: CAWSVLGALAKNIQYF.

The rearrangement uses TRBV24-1 and TRBJ2-3; a weak D match, TRBD1 (6 bases). The CDR3 runs to 16 residues. Trimming cost V 2 bases and J 6 bases, with 17 bases left between them. CDR1 is KGHDR and CDR2 is SFDVKD in the germline V gene. CDR3 in DNA: TGTGCCACCAGTGATTGGGGCAGCGGACAGCCCGATACGCAGTATTTT. Translating it yields CATSDWGSGQPDTQYF.

The J gene is TRBJ2-1, the V gene TRBV20-1; 7 positions match TRBD2. CDR1 and CDR2 (germline): DFQATT, SNEGSKA (reference sequence). J gave up 1 base and V 6 bases, and 9 bases lay outside the gene matches. The CDR3 spans 15 residues. CDR3 coding DNA: TGCAGTGCCCTCGGACTAGAAGAGTCCTACAATGAGCAGTTCTTC. Its translation: CSALGLEESYNEQFF.

This clonotype was detected ten times or more. Its ends do not fully match the called genes, so a read error is possible. CDR3 coding DNA: TGCTGTGCTAGGGCAGAACTAGCGGGAGGCGTAGGAGATACGCAGTATTTT. The encoded protein is CCARAELAGGVGDTQYF. This chain links TRBV20-1 with TRBJ2-3; 12 bases agree with TRBD2. Germline V gene data show CDR1 as DFQATT and CDR2 as SNEGSKA (reference sequence). The CDR3 is 17 amino acids.

The chain is built from TRBV5-1 and TRBJ2-1; D tentatively fits TRBD1 or TRBD2 (6 bases each). This CDR3 is 15 amino acids long. The V gene's germline CDR1 is SGHRS and CDR2 YFSETQ. V lost 6 bases, J lost 5 bases, and 18 bases lay in between. The CDR3 spells CASTLGGTSNNEQFF. In DNA form, the CDR3 reads TGCGCCAGCACCCTAGGCGGGACATCCAACAATGAGCAGTTCTTC.

Comment on this clonotype: Just one base apart from a much larger clone, this may be a read error. The genes are TRBV7-8 and TRBJ2-1, with D possibly called TRBD1 or TRBD2 (5 bases each). In germline, CDR1 is SGHVS, CDR2 FQNEAQ. The CDR3 is 16 amino acids. The CDR3 nucleotides are TGTGTCAGCAGCTTAAAAGGGGCTAGTGGGGGCAATGAGCAGTTCTTC. Its protein product is CVSSLKGASGGNEQFF.

This clonotype was seen at least ten times. This rearrangement joins TRBV20-1 to TRBJ2-1; D ambiguous. Germline CDR1 DFQATT, CDR2 SNEGSKA (reference sequence). The CDR3 is 11 amino acids. V dropped 0 bases and J dropped 12 bases, with 9 bases sitting between them. In nucleotides, the CDR3 is TGCAGTGCTAGAGAGGGTGTAGGGCAGTTCTTC. As protein: CSAREGVGQFF.

This clonotype occurred many times. V is TRBV20-1 and J is TRBJ1-1, with a possible D match to TRBD1 (6 bases). The germline V gene encodes CDR1 DFQATT and CDR2 SNEGSKA (reference sequence). The CDR3 is made up of 15 amino acids. The ends were cut back, 0 bases at V and 3 bases at J, with 14 bases in the middle. CDR3 nucleotides: TGCAGTGCTAGAGATCTTGCCGGGGGCCACACTGAAGCTTTCTTT. Its protein is CSARDLAGGHTEAFF.

This clonotype was seen ten or more times. This chain links TRBV19 with TRBJ1-5, with D hard to call. This CDR3 is built from 15 residues. V gave up 4 bases and J gave up 2 bases, with 12 bases separating them. The germline CDR1 and CDR2 sequences are LNHDA and SQIVND (reference sequence). This CDR3 reads CASSRTADGNQPQHF. DNA of the CDR3: TGTGCCAGTAGTAGGACCGCGGACGGCAATCAGCCCCAGCATTTT.

V is TRBV7-9 and J is TRBJ1-1, with TRBD1 identical over 7 bases. The CDR3 is 12 amino acids. Trimming at V came to 4 bases and at J to 6 bases, leaving 2 bases not matched to a gene. The V gene's germline CDR1 is SEHNR and CDR2 FQNEAQ (reference sequence). The CDR3 DNA reads as TGTGCCAGCAGCTCCGGGACAGCTGAAGCTTTCTTT. Translating it yields CASSSGTAEAFF.

A few counts support this clonotype. The CDR3 bases are TGTGCCAGCACCCCTGGGTCCGGGGCGGCGGAAAAACTGTTTTTT. Protein product: CASTPGSGAAEKLFF. The chain combines TRBV6-1 with TRBJ1-4; weak D call: TRBD1 (5 bases). Germline CDR1 is MNHNS and CDR2 is SASEGT. V was cut by 7 bases and J by 8 bases, with 20 bases left in between. The CDR3 sequence is 15 residues long.

This clonotype was detected only a few times. The rearrangement links TRBV27 to TRBJ2-1; 7 nucleotides match TRBD2. Germline V CDR1 and CDR2: MNHEY, SMNVEV (reference sequence). CDR3 length: 13 residues. Unmatched junction bases numbered 4, after V lost 7 bases and J lost 4 bases. The CDR3 is CASMAGDYNEQFF. The CDR3 DNA reads as TGTGCCAGCATGGCGGGAGATTACAATGAGCAGTTCTTC.

This clonotype was picked up many times. This chain joins TRBV20-1 and TRBJ2-2; TRBD2 matches 11 bases. Germline V CDR1 and CDR2: DFQATT, SNEGSKA (reference sequence). The V and J ends lost 2 bases and 3 bases, in that order; junction bases with no gene match: 2. CDR3 length equals 15 residues. The CDR3 nucleotides are TGCAGTGCTAGATATAGCGGGAGGGACACCGGGGAGCTGTTTTTT. Protein product: CSARYSGRDTGELFF.